A selection of T cell receptor beta chains follows, all from one sample in a study of T cell changes during pregnancy in multiple sclerosis. Assay used: immunoSEQ multiplex PCR; TCRdb lists only in-frame clones, some missing. The table lists tens of thousands of clones, 80% to 95% of them singletons. The specimen was CD4+ T cells from peripheral blood mononuclear cells, collected in the second trimester of pregnancy. These receptors came from a female donor in good health, enrolled as a control in a pregnancy study. Both conserved end residues are part of each CDR3. A clone size is listed for some rows: how often the clone was seen (once, few, many), or a class if it is expanded.

clone_size j_call v_call cdr3_aa
once TRBJ1-4 TRBV7-9 CASSLGQGPEKLFF
. TRBJ1-1 TRBV2 CASSEAGMGTEAFF
. TRBJ2-5 TRBV5-1 CASSLEPSRETQYF
. TRBJ1-5 TRBV4-1 CASSQEYSRVNQPQHF
. TRBJ2-2 TRBV9 CASSLRTGVNTGELFF
. TRBJ2-7 TRBV18 CASSPRLETVEQYF
. TRBJ1-6 TRBV6-5 CASSPGTVNSPLHF
. TRBJ2-4 TRBV9 CASSVETSGRTKNIQYF
. TRBJ1-2 TRBV7-9 CASSPAGRGYTF
. TRBJ1-2 TRBV29-1 CSVAGIQGAVDYGYTF
once TRBJ2-7 TRBV4-3 CASSREGGGSGAYEQYF
. TRBJ2-1 TRBV4-1 CASNEGEASPYNEQFF
. TRBJ2-7 TRBV7-2 CASSSQQGYEQYF
. TRBJ1-1 TRBV7-9 CASSSMTGLNTEAFF
. TRBJ2-2 TRBV5-1 CASSYYGNTGELFF
few TRBJ2-1 TRBV12-5 CASGLGAGGTNEQFF
. TRBJ2-3 TRBV12-5 CASGPGTGEDTQYF
. TRBJ1-4 TRBV25-1 CASRRNEKLFF